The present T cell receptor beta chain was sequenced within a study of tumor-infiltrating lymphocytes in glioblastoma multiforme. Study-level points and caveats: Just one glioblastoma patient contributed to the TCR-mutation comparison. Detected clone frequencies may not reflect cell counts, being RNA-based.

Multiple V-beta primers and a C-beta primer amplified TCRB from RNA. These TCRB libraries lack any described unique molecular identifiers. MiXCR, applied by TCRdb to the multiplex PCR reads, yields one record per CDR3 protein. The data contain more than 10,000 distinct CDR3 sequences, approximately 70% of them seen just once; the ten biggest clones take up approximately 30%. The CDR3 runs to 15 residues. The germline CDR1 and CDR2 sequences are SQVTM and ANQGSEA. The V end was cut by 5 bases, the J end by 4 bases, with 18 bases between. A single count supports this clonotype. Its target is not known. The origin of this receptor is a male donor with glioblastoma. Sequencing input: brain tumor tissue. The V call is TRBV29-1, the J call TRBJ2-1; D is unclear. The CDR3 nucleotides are TGCAGCGTTATAGAACCCGATCCAGATTACAATGAGCAGTTCTTC. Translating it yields CSVIEPDPDYNEQFF.